The 26 T cell receptor beta chains given below trace back to one sample, sequenced in a study of siplizumab effects on memory and regulatory T cells. The assay was immunoSEQ multiplex PCR, and TCRdb's table has in-frame clones only and misses some. Found here are about 100,000 clones, less than 95% of them singletons; the top ten hold 1% to 1.5%. Sequencing input: non-Treg CD4+ T cells sorted from blood. The receptor set was obtained from a human donor in good health.

The chain joins TRBV19 to TRBJ2-1; D remains unclear. Trimming removed 3 bases at V and 9 bases at J, with 12 bases between. Germline values: CDR1 LNHDA, CDR2 SQIVND (reference sequence). The CDR3 length is 13 residues. The CDR3 here is CASSISVNGEQFF. Here the CDR3 DNA reads TGTGCCAGTAGTATTTCGGTTAACGGTGAGCAGTTCTTC.

This clone was detected only once. The V gene is TRBV19, the J gene TRBJ2-5; D possibly corresponds to TRBD2 (7 bases). The V gene's germline CDR1 is LNHDA and CDR2 SQIVND (reference sequence). The ends were cut back, 0 bases at V and 4 bases at J, with 15 bases in the middle. CDR3 length equals 16 residues. CDR3 nucleotides: TGTGCCAGTAGTATAGATCTATCGGGGGGCATAGAGACCCAGTACTTC. This codes for CASSIDLSGGIETQYF.

The chain combines TRBV7-2 with TRBJ2-1, with 11 bases identical to TRBD2. The CDR3 sequence is 15 residues long. V dropped 3 bases and J dropped 10; count of bases not matched to a gene: 8. In germline, CDR1 is SGHTA, CDR2 FQGNSA. The CDR3: CASSLGTSGPTEQFF. CDR3 coding DNA: TGTGCCAGCAGCTTGGGGACTAGCGGCCCCACGGAGCAGTTCTTC.

The chain couples TRBV2 to TRBJ2-1, with 7 positions matching TRBD1. This CDR3 is 13 amino acids long. After removal of 6 bases from V and 8 bases from J, the junction contained 7 bases not matched to a gene. Germline V gives CDR1 SNHLY, CDR2 FYNNEI. The CDR3 DNA reads as TGTGCCAGCAGATTGACAGGGTCGCATGAGCAGTTCTTC. This translates into CASRLTGSHEQFF. The full variable domain, with the rest looked up from reference TRBV2 and TRBJ2-1, is EPEVTQTPSHQVTQMGQEVILRCVPISNHLYFYWYRQILGQKVEFLVSFYNNEISEKSEIFDDQFSVERPDGSNFTLKIRSTKLEDSAMYFCASRLTGSHEQFFGPGTRLTVL.

The chain carries TRBV5-5 and TRBJ1-5; 7 bases are a match to TRBD1. V shed 2 bases, J shed 9 bases, and the junction held 8 bases outside the gene matches. Germline CDR1 reads SGHKS; CDR2 reads YYEKEE (reference sequence). This CDR3 has 14 residues. The CDR3 loop is CASSLRQGAGPQHF. As DNA, the CDR3 is TGTGCCAGCAGCTTACGACAGGGAGCTGGGCCCCAGCATTTT.

CDR3 region: CASSFAGAGDTQYF. In DNA, the CDR3 is TGTGCCAGCAGCTTTGCGGGAGCTGGAGATACGCAGTATTTT. V and J are TRBV7-3 and TRBJ2-3; the match to TRBD2 covers 7 bases. With V trimmed by 3 bases and J by 5 bases, 5 bases remained unmatched. The CDR3 totals 14 residues. Germline V gene sequence: CDR1 SGHTA, CDR2 FQGTGA.

V gene TRBV5-4 combines with J gene TRBJ2-3, with D perhaps matching TRBD1 (6 bases). Germline V gene data show CDR1 as SGHNT and CDR2 as YYREEE (reference sequence). This CDR3 comprises 15 residues. Trimming removed 4 bases at V and 0 bases at J, with 12 bases between. The CDR3 region has the DNA TGTGCCAGCAGCCTGGACAGAGCTAGCACAGATACGCAGTATTTT. Translated: CASSLDRASTDTQYF.

The V and J genes are TRBV28 and TRBJ2-7, with a weak D call TRBD1 (7 bases). Trimming removed 6 bases at V and 6 bases at J, with 24 bases between. The CDR3 spans 16 residues. Germline CDR1 is MDHEN and CDR2 is SYDVKM. The CDR3 region is CASSSLPGQGDFEQYF. The DNA for the CDR3 is TGTGCCAGCAGCTCCCTTCCTGGTCAGGGGGACTTCGAGCAGTACTTC.

V and J are TRBV25-1 and TRBJ1-5, with a possible D match to TRBD1 (5 bases). V dropped 5 bases and J dropped 1 base, with 9 bases sitting between them. There are 14 residues in the CDR3. Germline CDR1 and CDR2: MGHDK and SYGVNS. CDR3 nucleotides: TGTGCCAGCAGTCGGGACGGAAGCAATCAGCCCCAGCATTTT. Translated, it gives CASSRDGSNQPQHF.

This clone was picked up a small number of times. The genes are TRBV25-1 and TRBJ1-5; no reliable D call. Germline loops: CDR1 MGHDK, CDR2 SYGVNS. The CDR3 loop spans 14 amino acids. Trimming stripped 1 base from V and 9 bases from J, with 13 bases between. The CDR3 DNA reads TGTGCCAGCAGTGAATGGCAGGTGGACGGGCCCCAGCATTTT. Translation gives CASSEWQVDGPQHF.

J is TRBJ2-3 and V is TRBV9; weak D call: TRBD2 (6 bases). V shed 1 base and J shed 2 bases, with 11 bases lying between them. Germline V gene data show CDR1 as SGDLS and CDR2 as YYNGEE. The CDR3 loop spans 15 amino acids. The CDR3 DNA sequence: TGTGCCAGCAGCGTATCTAGCGCTTCCACAGATACGCAGTATTTT. Its translation is CASSVSSASTDTQYF.

The chain combines TRBV5-1 with TRBJ2-2, with 7 bases lining up with TRBD1. Germline CDR1 is SGHRS and CDR2 is YFSETQ. V lost 1 base, J lost 8 bases, and 14 bases stayed unmatched. The CDR3 length is 17 residues. The CDR3 coding sequence is TGCGCCAGCAGCTTGTTCATCGAGACAGGGTTTAGTGGGGAGCTGTTTTTT. Translation gives CASSLFIETGFSGELFF.

The CDR3, as DNA: TGCAGCGTTGGGGATCCTGACACTGAAGCTTTCTTT. This sequence encodes CSVGDPDTEAFF. The chain links TRBV29-1 to TRBJ1-1, with D hard to call. Trimming cost V 4 bases and J 3 bases, with 9 bases left between them. This CDR3 has 12 amino acids. In germline, CDR1 is SQVTM, CDR2 ANQGSEA.

In its sample, this clone was seen once. The chain combines TRBV10-3 with TRBJ2-2; D may correspond to TRBD1 or TRBD2 (5 bases each). This CDR3 has 14 amino acids. Germline assignment: CDR1 ENHRY and CDR2 SYGVKD. Between the trimmed V and J ends, which lost 10 bases and 0 bases, there was a span of 12 bases. CDR3 in amino acids: CATLGTPNTGELFF. The DNA of the CDR3 is TGTGCCACCCTCGGGACCCCGAACACCGGGGAGCTGTTTTTT.

The rearrangement joins TRBV5-1 to TRBJ2-3; the D is unclear. Germline values: CDR1 SGHRS, CDR2 YFSETQ. The CDR3 spans 14 residues. V was clipped by 3 bases and J by 6 bases, with 14 bases between them. CDR3 loop: CASSSSPNADTQYF. In nucleotides, the CDR3 is TGCGCCAGCAGCTCTTCCCCTAACGCCGATACGCAGTATTTT.

This clone was counted once. J is TRBJ1-4 and V is TRBV5-1; no firm D call. Germline values: CDR1 SGHRS, CDR2 YFSETQ. CDR3 length equals 12 residues. Between the trimmed V and J ends, which lost 0 bases and 7 bases, there was a span of 4 bases. The CDR3 DNA reads TGCGCCAGCAGCTTGGGGGGTGAAAAACTGTTTTTT. This sequence encodes CASSLGGEKLFF.

This chain links TRBV6-6 with TRBJ1-4; D not resolved. The V gene lost 0 bases and the J gene lost 5 bases, with 4 bases spanning the gap. Germline CDR1 is MNHNY and CDR2 is SVGAGI (reference sequence). The CDR3 has 13 amino acids. The chain's CDR3 is CASSYSGNEKLFF. The CDR3 DNA sequence: TGTGCCAGCAGTTACTCGGGGAATGAAAAACTGTTTTTT.

This chain uses TRBV5-4 with TRBJ2-1; D is ambiguous. The CDR3 length is 11 residues. CDR1 and CDR2 (germline): SGHNT, YYREEE (reference sequence). V was clipped by 6 bases and J by 4 bases, with 5 bases between them. CDR3 sequence (DNA): TGTGCCAGCATCCTTTACAATGAGCAGTTCTTC. This gives the protein CASILYNEQFF.

The genes are TRBV7-3 and TRBJ2-3; D possibly corresponds to TRBD2 (5 bases). V was pared by 4 bases and J by 7 bases, with 12 bases between. In germline, CDR1 is SGHTA, CDR2 FQGTGA. The CDR3 length is 13 residues. The CDR3 loop is CASSSQFGNTQYF. In nucleotides, the CDR3 is TGTGCCAGCAGCTCGCAGTTCGGGAATACGCAGTATTTT.

This chain uses TRBV5-4 with TRBJ2-4, with 9 bases aligning to TRBD1. Germline CDR1 and CDR2: SGHNT and YYREEE (reference sequence). The junction had 6 bases not matched to a gene; V was cut back by 0 bases and J by 5 bases. This CDR3 contains 16 residues. CDR3 nucleotide sequence: TGTGCCAGCAGCTTGGAGGGACAGGGCCCGCAAAACATTCAGTACTTC. Protein product: CASSLEGQGPQNIQYF.

This clone came up once. The chain recombines TRBV7-2 with TRBJ2-7, with 8 bases matching TRBD1. From germline, CDR1 is SGHTA and CDR2 FQGNSA. V gave up 5 bases and J gave up 6 bases; unmatched junction bases: 3. The CDR3 runs to 12 residues. The CDR3 region has the DNA TGTGCCAGCAGCCCGGACAGGGTCGAGCAGTACTTC. Translated, it gives CASSPDRVEQYF.

The V and J genes are TRBV4-1 and TRBJ2-5, with 11 bases fitting TRBD2. This CDR3 is built from 17 residues. Trimming at V came to 3 bases and at J to 5 bases, leaving 11 bases not matched to a gene. In germline, CDR1 is MGHRA, CDR2 YSYEKL. CDR3 sequence reads: CASSHLMTSGAVETQYF. Written as DNA, the CDR3 is TGCGCCAGCAGCCATCTTATGACTAGCGGGGCCGTGGAGACCCAGTACTTC.

The rearrangement joins TRBV7-3 to TRBJ2-1; 11 bases agree with TRBD2. V lost 5 bases, J lost 2 bases, and 14 bases stayed unmatched. The CDR3 totals 19 residues. The germline gives CDR1 SGHTA, CDR2 FQGTGA. CDR3 bases: TGTGCCAGCAGCGAACGTGGTCTAGCGGGAGGCCTGACCTACAATGAGCAGTTCTTC. Its translation is CASSERGLAGGLTYNEQFF.

The chain recombines TRBV5-4 with TRBJ2-7; unclear D gene. The CDR3 runs to 16 residues. V was trimmed by 4 bases and J by 3 bases, leaving 20 bases between them. Germline V gene sequence: CDR1 SGHNT, CDR2 YYREEE (reference sequence). This CDR3 reads CASSATFITANYEQYF. The CDR3 bases are TGTGCCAGCAGCGCGACCTTCATAACGGCCAACTACGAGCAGTACTTC.

This chain uses TRBV19 with TRBJ2-5; perhaps TRBD1 as D (5 bases). V was trimmed by 4 bases and J by 0 bases, leaving 9 bases between them. The CDR3 length is 14 residues. Germline V CDR1 and CDR2: LNHDA, SQIVND (reference sequence). The chain's CDR3 is CASSTTGHQETQYF. DNA for the CDR3: TGTGCCAGTAGTACTACAGGTCACCAAGAGACCCAGTACTTC.

J is TRBJ1-2 and V is TRBV28, with D possibly TRBD1 on 6 matching bases. The V gene's germline CDR1 is MDHEN and CDR2 SYDVKM. The CDR3 is 14 residues long. The V and J ends lost 2 bases and 7 bases respectively, with 14 bases between them. The DNA for the CDR3 is TGTGCCAGCAGTTTACAGGGGTCTTTAGGTGGCTACACCTTC. This sequence encodes CASSLQGSLGGYTF.